A selection of T cell receptor beta chains follows, all from one sample in a study of identical twins. A single record per CDR3 protein comes from TCRdb applying MiXCR to the 5' RACE reads. The data contain 1.5 million or so distinct CDR3 sequences, more than 30% of them seen just once; the ten biggest clones take up approximately 0.29%. The source material was cord blood. The receptors were sampled from a newborn girl in good health. CDR3s include the opening cysteine and the closing phenylalanine or tryptophan. Fields, in order: J gene, V gene, clone size, D gene, CDR3 protein, CDR3 DNA. D genes are given only for firm matches. A clone size is listed for some rows: how often the clone was seen (once, few, many), or a class if it is expanded.

j_gene: TRBJ2-3
v_gene: TRBV6-5
abundance: NA
d_gene: NA
CDR3aa: CASSYHLPNTDTQYF
CDR3nt: TGTGCCAGCAGTTATCACTTACCAAACACAGATACGCAGTATTTT

j_gene: TRBJ2-7
v_gene: TRBV5-1
abundance: NA
d_gene: TRBD2
CDR3aa: CASSSGEMYEQYF
CDR3nt: TGCGCCAGTTCAAGCGGGGAAATGTACGAGCAGTACTTC

j_gene: TRBJ1-2
v_gene: TRBV6-1
abundance: NA
d_gene: NA
CDR3aa: CASSTRTAPNPFYGYTF
CDR3nt: TGTGCCAGCAGTACACGGACAGCGCCAAACCCTTTCTATGGCTACACCTTC

j_gene: TRBJ2-1
v_gene: TRBV24-1
abundance: many
d_gene: NA
CDR3aa: CATSDTTAYKQFF
CDR3nt: TGTGCCACCAGTGACACGACAGCCTATAAGCAGTTCTTC

j_gene: TRBJ2-7
v_gene: TRBV5-1
abundance: few
d_gene: TRBD1
CDR3aa: CASSLETGLREQYF
CDR3nt: TGCGCCAGCAGCTTAGAGACAGGGTTGCGCGAGCAGTACTTC

j_gene: TRBJ1-1
v_gene: TRBV5-1
abundance: few
d_gene: NA
CDR3aa: CASSLSIQGGTEAFF
CDR3nt: TGCGCCAGCAGCTTGAGTATACAGGGAGGCACTGAAGCTTTCTTT

j_gene: TRBJ2-7
v_gene: TRBV6-6
abundance: many
d_gene: NA
CDR3aa: CASSYVGEQYF
CDR3nt: TGTGCCAGCAGTTACGTCGGCGAGCAGTACTTC

j_gene: TRBJ2-3
v_gene: TRBV20-1
abundance: NA
d_gene: TRBD2
CDR3aa: CSTRETSGPTDTQYF
CDR3nt: TGCAGTACTAGGGAAACTAGCGGACCCACAGATACGCAGTATTTT

j_gene: TRBJ1-2
v_gene: TRBV5-5
abundance: NA
d_gene: NA
CDR3aa: CASSLDRPYNYGYTF
CDR3nt: TGTGCCAGCAGCTTGGACAGGCCTTACAACTATGGCTACACCTTC

j_gene: TRBJ1-5
v_gene: TRBV20-1
abundance: many
d_gene: NA
CDR3aa: CSARYSNQPQHF
CDR3nt: TGCAGTGCTAGATATAGCAATCAGCCCCAGCATTTT

j_gene: TRBJ2-1
v_gene: TRBV7-6
abundance: few
d_gene: TRBD2
CDR3aa: CASSLEWTVLAGGEQFF
CDR3nt: TGTGCCAGCAGCTTAGAATGGACGGTCCTAGCGGGAGGCGAGCAGTTCTTC

j_gene: TRBJ1-5
v_gene: TRBV6-6
abundance: few
d_gene: TRBD1
CDR3aa: CASSSAGTGGNQPQHF
CDR3nt: TGTGCCAGCAGTTCTGCCGGGACAGGGGGCAATCAGCCCCAGCATTTT

j_gene: TRBJ1-2
v_gene: TRBV20-1
abundance: NA
d_gene: NA
CDR3aa: CSASTVGGYTF
CDR3nt: TGCAGTGCTAGTACCGTTGGGGGCTACACCTTC

j_gene: TRBJ1-1
v_gene: TRBV10-3
abundance: few
d_gene: TRBD1
CDR3aa: CAISVATGVNTEAFF
CDR3nt: TGTGCCATCAGTGTGGCGACAGGGGTAAACACTGAAGCTTTCTTT

j_gene: TRBJ2-1
v_gene: TRBV21-1
abundance: NA
d_gene: NA
CDR3aa: CASSKARGGTDLTYEQFF
CDR3nt: TGTGCCAGCAGCAAAGCGCGGGGGGGGACAGACCTTACATATGAGCAGTTCTTC

j_gene: TRBJ2-7
v_gene: TRBV20-1
abundance: few
d_gene: TRBD1
CDR3aa: CSANARDRASYEQYF
CDR3nt: TGCAGTGCTAATGCCCGGGACAGAGCCTCCTACGAGCAGTACTTC

j_gene: TRBJ1-6
v_gene: TRBV6-1
abundance: few
d_gene: NA
CDR3aa: CASSRPRSDSSYNSPLHF
CDR3nt: TGTGCCAGCAGTCGGCCGAGGTCGGATAGCTCCTATAATTCACCCCTCCACTTT

j_gene: TRBJ1-2
v_gene: TRBV5-4
abundance: few
d_gene: NA
CDR3aa: CASSLPHQGNYGYTF
CDR3nt: TGTGCCAGCAGCTTGCCACATCAGGGGAACTATGGCTACACCTTC

j_gene: TRBJ2-1
v_gene: TRBV14
abundance: few
d_gene: NA
CDR3aa: CASESSNEQFF
CDR3nt: TGTGCCAGCGAGAGTAGTAATGAGCAGTTCTTC

j_gene: TRBJ2-4
v_gene: TRBV5-1
abundance: NA
d_gene: TRBD1
CDR3aa: CASSLAGAQGNIQYF
CDR3nt: TGCGCCAGCAGCTTGGCCGGGGCACAGGGGAACATTCAGTACTTC

j_gene: TRBJ2-7
v_gene: TRBV20-1
abundance: NA
d_gene: NA
CDR3aa: CSASPRLPEQYF
CDR3nt: TGCAGTGCTAGTCCGCGTCTACCCGAGCAGTACTTC

j_gene: TRBJ2-1
v_gene: TRBV6-6
abundance: few
d_gene: NA
CDR3aa: CASSYSRETQFF
CDR3nt: TGTGCCAGCAGTTACTCTCGGGAGACCCAGTTCTTC

j_gene: TRBJ2-1
v_gene: TRBV19
abundance: NA
d_gene: NA
CDR3aa: CASSIQPRPNEQFF
CDR3nt: TGTGCCAGTAGTATACAGCCGAGACCCAATGAGCAGTTCTTC

j_gene: TRBJ2-5
v_gene: TRBV7-9
abundance: NA
d_gene: NA
CDR3aa: CASSQTREGYF
CDR3nt: TGTGCCAGCAGCCAAACCCGAGAGGGGTACTTC

j_gene: TRBJ1-1
v_gene: TRBV5-1
abundance: few
d_gene: NA
CDR3aa: CASSWMNPNTEAFF
CDR3nt: TGCGCCAGCAGCTGGATGAACCCGAACACTGAAGCTTTCTTT

j_gene: TRBJ2-1
v_gene: TRBV9
abundance: NA
d_gene: TRBD1
CDR3aa: CASSAGTGTNGQFF
CDR3nt: TGTGCCAGCAGCGCCGGGACAGGGACCAATGGGCAGTTCTTC

j_gene: TRBJ2-1
v_gene: TRBV6-2/TRBV6-3
abundance: few
d_gene: TRBD2
CDR3aa: CASSYSVVSGSGDNEQFF
CDR3nt: TGTGCCAGCAGTTACTCTGTCGTTAGCGGGAGCGGGGATAATGAGCAGTTCTTC

j_gene: TRBJ2-1
v_gene: TRBV6-5
abundance: NA
d_gene: NA
CDR3aa: CASSYSSRRGYNEQFF
CDR3nt: TGTGCCAGCAGTTACTCGAGTAGGAGAGGGTACAATGAGCAGTTCTTC

j_gene: TRBJ2-7
v_gene: TRBV29-1
abundance: few
d_gene: TRBD1
CDR3aa: CSGGTGDSYEQYF
CDR3nt: TGCAGCGGGGGGACAGGGGACTCCTACGAGCAGTACTTC

j_gene: TRBJ2-7
v_gene: TRBV24-1
abundance: NA
d_gene: NA
CDR3aa: CATSDLGPPEQYF
CDR3nt: TGTGCCACCAGTGATTTGGGGCCGCCTGAGCAGTACTTC

j_gene: TRBJ1-5
v_gene: TRBV28
abundance: NA
d_gene: NA
CDR3aa: CASSLWGNQAYSNQPQHF
CDR3nt: TGTGCCAGCAGTTTATGGGGTAATCAGGCTTATAGCAATCAGCCCCAGCATTTT